A selection of T cell receptor beta chains follows, all from one sample in a study of shared clonotypes between healthy human individuals. Clones were read by immunoSEQ multiplex PCR, and TCRdb kept only the in-frame ones, dropping some. The sample holds about 490,000 clones; approximately 80% are singletons and the top ten take around 12%. Input material: PBMCs. The receptors stem from a woman in her forties in good health. Some clones in this sample may be carry-over from other donors' samples. Both conserved end residues are part of each CDR3. Size is omitted from some rows. Given values are once, few, many or a class for expanded clones.

. | TRBV28 | CATLDRGLVYGYTF
. | TRBV11-3 | CASSLGTSGAQETQYF
. | TRBV4-3 | CASRGTGGSGELFF
. | TRBV28 | CASAPSRGRPGFSGYTF
. | TRBV5-8 | CASSPSGAGVGETQYF
once | TRBV7-9 | CASSRGGSRDEQFF
. | TRBV2 | CASRTSGTGEQYF
once | TRBV4-3 | CASSQDLREPPGNTIYF
. | TRBV4-2 | CASSQGDPSGANVLTF
. | TRBV7-2 | CASSLAGQDYGYTF
once | TRBV7-9 | CASSLAGGSETQYF
. | TRBV7-9 | CASSQIAGGPTTDTQYF
many | TRBV6-1 | CASSETSGSSYEQYF
. | TRBV18 | CASSIRSGTGANVLTF
. | TRBV19 | CASSMMWAGANVLTF